This T cell receptor (beta chain) was sequenced for a study of cytomegalovirus exposure and HLA in healthy donors. Comments on this clone: Its antigen is undetermined.

Study-level points and caveats: In a later analysis, CMV-associated beta chains were mostly HLA-associated, it appeared.

V was clipped by 0 bases and J by 5 bases; unmatched bases: 10. Germline CDR1 SGDLS, CDR2 YYNGEE. The CDR3 contains 17 residues. Amplification used 60 Vbeta primers and 13 Jbeta primers. Measured with immunoSEQ multiplex PCR; TCRdb has only the in-frame clones, and not every one. This sample contains some 70,000 clones. This chain uses TRBV9 with TRBJ2-7, with TRBD1 identical over 11 bases. This receptor was identified in a boy between 10 and 17 years old in good health and CMV-seronegative. Sequenced input: PBMCs. CDR3 in amino acids: CASSVALEDRGPHEQYF. CDR3 nucleotide sequence: TGTGCCAGCAGCGTAGCTTTGGAGGACAGGGGGCCCCACGAGCAGTACTTC.